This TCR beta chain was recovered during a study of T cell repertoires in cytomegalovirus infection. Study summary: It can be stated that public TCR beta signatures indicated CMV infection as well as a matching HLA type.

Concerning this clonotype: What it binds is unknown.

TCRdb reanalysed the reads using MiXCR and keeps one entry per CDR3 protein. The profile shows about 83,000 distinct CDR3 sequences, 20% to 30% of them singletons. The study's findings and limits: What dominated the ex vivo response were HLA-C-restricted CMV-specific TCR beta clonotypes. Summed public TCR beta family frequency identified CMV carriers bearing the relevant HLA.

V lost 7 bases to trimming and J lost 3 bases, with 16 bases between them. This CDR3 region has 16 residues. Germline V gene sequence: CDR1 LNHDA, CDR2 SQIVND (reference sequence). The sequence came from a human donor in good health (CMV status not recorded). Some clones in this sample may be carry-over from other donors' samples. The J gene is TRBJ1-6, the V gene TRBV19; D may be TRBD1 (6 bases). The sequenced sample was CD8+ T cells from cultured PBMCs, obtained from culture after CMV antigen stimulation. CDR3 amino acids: CASTRRGENYNSPLHF. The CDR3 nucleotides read TGTGCCAGTACCCGCAGGGGAGAAAACTATAATTCACCCCTCCACTTT.